This T cell receptor beta chain derives from a study of response to subunit inactivated influenza vaccine. Study-level points and caveats: The study's authors posited that every seasonal influenza vaccination enlists few new T cells.

In its sample, this clonotype was seen many times. No antigen is known for it. TCRdb re-called the RT-PCR reads with MiXCR, one entry per CDR3 protein. The sample holds 430,000 or so distinct CDR3 sequences, approximately 11% seen once. V was clipped by 6 bases and J by 3 bases; unmatched bases: 8. CDR1 is MNHNS and CDR2 is SASEGT in the germline V gene. The CDR3 loop spans 15 amino acids. This clonotype originated in a man aged 50-60 years who received an inactivated influenza vaccine. Specimen: PBMCs from blood, collected roughly 46 days after vaccination. The rearrangement joins TRBV6-1 to TRBJ2-7; 10 nucleotides match TRBD1. The CDR3 reads CASRNGGTGVYEQYF. The CDR3 DNA follows: TGTGCCAGCAGAAACGGCGGGACAGGGGTCTACGAGCAGTACTTC.